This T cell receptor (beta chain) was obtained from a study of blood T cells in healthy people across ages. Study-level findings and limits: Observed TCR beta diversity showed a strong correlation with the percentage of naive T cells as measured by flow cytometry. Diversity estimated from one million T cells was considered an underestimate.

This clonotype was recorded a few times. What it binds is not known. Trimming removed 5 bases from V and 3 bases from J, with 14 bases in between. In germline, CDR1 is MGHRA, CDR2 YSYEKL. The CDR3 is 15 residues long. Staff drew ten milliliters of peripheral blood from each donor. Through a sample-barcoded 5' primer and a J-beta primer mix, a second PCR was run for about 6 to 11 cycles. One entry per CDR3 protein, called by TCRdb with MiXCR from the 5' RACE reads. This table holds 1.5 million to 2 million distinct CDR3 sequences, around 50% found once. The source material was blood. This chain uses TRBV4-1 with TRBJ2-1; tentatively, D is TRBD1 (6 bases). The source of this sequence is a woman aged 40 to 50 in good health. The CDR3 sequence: CASSASGTLYNEQFF. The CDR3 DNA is TGCGCCAGCAGCGCCTCCGGGACACTCTACAATGAGCAGTTCTTC.